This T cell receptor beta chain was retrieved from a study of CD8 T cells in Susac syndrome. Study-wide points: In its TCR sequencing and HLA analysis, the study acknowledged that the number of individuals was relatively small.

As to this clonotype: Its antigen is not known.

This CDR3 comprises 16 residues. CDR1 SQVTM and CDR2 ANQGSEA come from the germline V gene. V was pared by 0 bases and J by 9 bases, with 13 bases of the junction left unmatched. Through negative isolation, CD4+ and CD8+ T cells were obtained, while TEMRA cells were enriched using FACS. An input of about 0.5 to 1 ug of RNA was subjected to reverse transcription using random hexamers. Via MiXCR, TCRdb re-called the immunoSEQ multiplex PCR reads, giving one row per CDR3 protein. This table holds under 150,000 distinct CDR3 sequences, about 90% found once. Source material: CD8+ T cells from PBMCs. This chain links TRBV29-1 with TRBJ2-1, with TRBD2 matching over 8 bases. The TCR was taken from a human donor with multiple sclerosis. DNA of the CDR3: TGCAGCGTTGAAGAGGAGGCCTTCCGGGAGGGAGGTGAGCAGTTCTTC. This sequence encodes CSVEEEAFREGGEQFF.